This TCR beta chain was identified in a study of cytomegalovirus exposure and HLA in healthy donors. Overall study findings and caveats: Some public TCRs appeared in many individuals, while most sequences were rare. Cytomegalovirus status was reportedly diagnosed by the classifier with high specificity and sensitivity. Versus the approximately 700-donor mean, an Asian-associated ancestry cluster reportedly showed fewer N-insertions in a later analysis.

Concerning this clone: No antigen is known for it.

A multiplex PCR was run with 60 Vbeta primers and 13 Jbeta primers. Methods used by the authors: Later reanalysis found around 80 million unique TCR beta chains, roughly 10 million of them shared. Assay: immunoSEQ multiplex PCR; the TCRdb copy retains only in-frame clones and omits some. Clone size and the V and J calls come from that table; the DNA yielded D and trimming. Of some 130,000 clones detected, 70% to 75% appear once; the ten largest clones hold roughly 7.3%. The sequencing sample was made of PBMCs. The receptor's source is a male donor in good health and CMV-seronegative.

The CDR3 region is CASSLGALAGAYEQYF. DNA for the CDR3: TGTGCCAGCAGCTTGGGTGCCCTAGCGGGGGCCTACGAGCAGTACTTC. V gene TRBV5-5 combines with J gene TRBJ2-7, with 10 bases identical to TRBD2. The ends lost 0 bases at V and 2 bases at J; junction bases unmatched: 5. Germline loops: CDR1 SGHKS, CDR2 YYEKEE (reference sequence). The CDR3 totals 16 residues.